A selection of T cell receptor beta chains follows, all from one sample in a study of OX40 agonist ivuxolimab in advanced cancers. Profiling relied on immunoSEQ multiplex PCR, and the TCRdb table lists in-frame clones only, not all of them. The table includes around 76,000 clones, roughly 78% detected once. The source material was CD4+ or CD8+ T cells sorted from blood, sampled in a trial of the OX40 agonist ivuxolimab. These TCRs come from an adult with an advanced solid tumor such as melanoma, head and neck, liver or kidney cancer. Both conserved end residues are part of each CDR3. Each record gives: V gene, D gene, clone size, CDR3 length, J gene, CDR3 protein, CDR3 DNA. A D gene is named only where the DNA matches it firmly. A row's size may be missing; if present it is once, few, many or a size class.

>TRBV5-6|.|.|15|TRBJ2-7
CASSLAGRSSYEQYF
TGTGCCAGCAGCTTGGCGGGGAGGAGCTCCTACGAGCAGTACTTC
>TRBV6-6|TRBD1|.|13|TRBJ2-7
CASSYTTDRGLRF
TGTGCCAGCAGTTACACGACGGACAGGGGGCTTCGCTTC
>TRBV6-5|.|.|13|TRBJ2-7
CASSYGQGYERYF
TGTGCCAGCAGTTACGGCCAGGGATACGAGCGGTACTTC
>TRBV19|.|.|16|TRBJ1-5
CASSIGAASGNQPQHF
TGTGCCAGTAGTATAGGGGCAGCGTCGGGCAATCAGCCCCAGCATTTT
>TRBV6-5|TRBD1|.|15|TRBJ1-6
CASRDRSTYNSPLHF
TGTGCCAGCAGGGACAGGAGTACCTATAATTCACCCCTCCACTTT
>TRBV11-2|.|.|14|TRBJ2-3
CASSLGAAGDTQYF
TGTGCCAGCAGCTTGGGGGCAGCAGGAGATACGCAGTATTTT
>TRBV5-1|TRBD1|few|14|TRBJ1-2
CASTLYEGASGYTF
TGCGCCAGCACCCTGTATGAGGGGGCATCTGGCTACACCTTC
>TRBV18|.|.|17|TRBJ2-6
CASSFMDRSSGANVLTF
TGTGCCAGCTCCTTCATGGACCGCAGCTCTGGGGCCAACGTCCTGACTTTC
>TRBV7-6|.|once|15|TRBJ2-3
CASSLGIGGTDTQYF
TGTGCCAGCAGCTTAGGTATCGGTGGCACAGATACGCAGTATTTT
>TRBV7-3|.|.|13|TRBJ2-5
CASSLHSQETQYF
TGTGCCAGCAGCTTACACAGCCAAGAGACCCAGTACTTC
>TRBV13|.|.|12|TRBJ1-1
CASNLGFTEAFF
TGTGCCAGCAATCTCGGTTTCACTGAAGCTTTCTTT
>TRBV28|.|.|12|TRBJ1-5
CASSFLNQPQHF
TGTGCCAGCAGTTTTTTGAATCAGCCCCAGCATTTT
>TRBV9|TRBD2|.|17|TRBJ2-2
CASSVSGAGGSSGELFF
TGTGCCAGCAGCGTTAGCGGAGCGGGGGGTTCTTCCGGGGAGCTGTTTTTT
>TRBV2|TRBD2|.|19|TRBJ2-6
CASIPRGGTTITGANVLTF
TGTGCCAGCATTCCCCGGGGCGGGACTACAATAACTGGGGCCAACGTCCTGACTTTC
>TRBV12-5|.|.|13|TRBJ1-3
CASGHSSGNTIYF
TGTGCTAGTGGCCATTCCTCTGGAAACACCATATATTTT
>TRBV7-3|.|.|13|TRBJ2-2
CASSRANTGELFF
TGTGCCAGCAGCCGCGCCAACACCGGGGAGCTGTTTTTT
>TRBV28|.|.|12|TRBJ1-2
CASSLFKDGYTF
TGTGCCAGCAGTTTATTCAAAGATGGCTACACCTTC
>TRBV10-2|TRBD2|few|17|TRBJ2-5
CASSGSRGGLGQETQYF
TGCGCCAGCAGTGGGTCGCGGGGGGGCCTTGGGCAAGAGACCCAGTACTTC
>TRBV10-3|.|.|15|TRBJ2-7
CAISLIREGQYEQYF
TGTGCCATCAGCCTCATCAGAGAAGGTCAATACGAGCAGTACTTC
>TRBV29-1|.|few|12|TRBJ1-1
CSVDGGGTEAFF
TGCAGCGTTGACGGCGGGGGCACTGAAGCTTTCTTT
>TRBV5-1|TRBD2|.|17|TRBJ2-3
CASSLALAGGNLPTQYF
TGCGCCAGCAGCTTGGCTCTAGCGGGGGGGAATCTTCCTACGCAGTATTTT
>TRBV6-5|.|once|13|TRBJ2-7
CASSKGTIYEQYF
TGTGCCAGCAGTAAAGGGACGATCTACGAGCAGTACTTC
>TRBV5-1|.|.|14|TRBJ1-2
CASSDRQSADGYTF
TGCGCCAGCAGCGACCGACAGTCCGCCGATGGCTACACCTTC
>TRBV7-2|TRBD1|.|15|TRBJ2-2
CACRTGTANTGELFF
TGTGCCTGCCGGACCGGGACAGCTAACACCGGGGAGCTGTTTTTT
>TRBV9|.|.|13|TRBJ1-2
CASSVENYYGYTF
TGTGCCAGCAGCGTGGAGAACTACTATGGCTACACCTTC